The 32 T cell receptor beta chains below come from one sample, sequenced in a study of a mutant IDH1 vaccine in newly diagnosed glioma. Sequencing was performed with immunoSEQ multiplex PCR; in TCRdb, only in-frame clones are kept and a portion is missing. The sample carries 100,000 to 150,000 clones, around three quarters recorded once. Time point meaning: week 11, during vaccination. Vaccinated patients received 300 ug of mutant IDH1 20-mer peptide per dose, with topical imiquimod. For these TCRs, the target antigens are not known. Sequences were derived from PBMCs, sampled from a glioma patient whose treatment included an IDH1 peptide vaccine. The source is a man between 35 and 55 years old with glioma.

This clone was found a few times. The genes are TRBV2 and TRBJ2-7; D gene ambiguous. In germline, CDR1 is SNHLY, CDR2 FYNNEI. Trimming took 5 bases from V and 1 from J, leaving 18 bases between them. The CDR3 totals 16 residues. This CDR3 is CASSQTLQTYSYEQYF. The CDR3 nucleotides are TGTGCCAGCAGTCAAACCCTCCAGACATATTCCTACGAGCAGTACTTC.

The gene calls are TRBV7-2 and TRBJ2-7; D perhaps matches TRBD2 (5 bases). Germline V gene lookup returns CDR1 SGHTA and CDR2 FQGNSA. Trimming removed 1 base from V and 6 bases from J, with 13 bases in between. CDR3 size: 14 residues. The CDR3 DNA is TGTGCCAGCAGCTTAGTCCCTCCTAGCTTCGAGCAGTACTTC. Residues: CASSLVPPSFEQYF.

The chain recombines TRBV9 with TRBJ1-2; D is undetermined. Per the germline V gene, CDR1 is SGDLS and CDR2 is YYNGEE. The length of the CDR3 is 15 residues. Trimming left V 0 bases short and J 5 bases short, with 14 bases between. This CDR3 reads CASSVVEGTPYGYTF. CDR3 sequence (DNA): TGTGCCAGCAGCGTAGTTGAGGGTACCCCTTATGGCTACACCTTC.

The rearrangement joins TRBV9 to TRBJ2-1, with D tentatively TRBD2 (6 bases). The CDR3 has 14 residues. The V gene lost 0 bases and the J gene lost 9 bases, with 13 bases spanning the gap. CDR1 is SGDLS and CDR2 is YYNGEE in the germline V gene. The CDR3 nucleotides read TGTGCCAGCAGCGTAGCCCTAGCGTCCATTGAGCAGTTCTTC. It encodes CASSVALASIEQFF.

This chain uses TRBV11-3 with TRBJ2-7; 14 bases fit TRBD2. The CDR3 contains 19 residues. The germline CDR1 and CDR2 sequences are SGHNT and YENEEA. J gave up 3 bases and V 3 bases, and 13 bases lay outside the gene matches. The CDR3 protein is CASSFSGLGTSGRDYEQYF. The CDR3 nucleotides are TGTGCCAGCAGCTTTAGTGGTCTGGGGACTAGCGGGAGAGACTACGAGCAGTACTTC. Full variable domain (outside the CDR3, taken from reference TRBV11-3 and TRBJ2-7): EAGVVQSPRYKIIEKKQPVAFWCNPISGHNTLYWYLQNLGQGPELLIRYENEEAVDDSQLPKDRFSAERLKGVDSTLKIQPAELGDSAVYLCASSFSGLGTSGRDYEQYFGPGTRLTVT.

This chain uses TRBV5-4 with TRBJ1-4, with D possibly TRBD1 on 5 matching bases. This CDR3 comprises 15 residues. The V and J ends lost 4 bases and 4 bases respectively, with 14 bases between them. CDR1 SGHNT and CDR2 YYREEE come from the germline V gene (reference sequence). The CDR3 region has the DNA TGTGCCAGCAGCCCCGTACTTGGGGGTAATGAAAAACTGTTTTTT. Its translation: CASSPVLGGNEKLFF.

The V call is TRBV7-8, the J call TRBJ2-7; D is unclear. The CDR3 has 15 residues. CDR1 SGHVS and CDR2 FQNEAQ come from the germline V gene. Trimming cost V 1 base and J 2 bases, with 12 bases left between them. The CDR3 DNA follows: TGTGCCAGCAGCTTAGTGGTAGGGTATACCTACGAGCAGTACTTC. Amino acid sequence: CASSLVVGYTYEQYF.

The CDR3 nucleotides read TGCGCCAGCAGCCAAGGCCGGGGATCCGGGTCAATAGCTTTCTTT. Protein sequence: CASSQGRGSGSIAFF. The chain employs TRBV4-3 and TRBJ1-1; D gene ambiguous. V was trimmed by 1 base and J by 10 bases, leaving 19 bases between them. The CDR3 contains 15 residues. Germline-derived CDR1 and CDR2 are LGHNA and YSLEER.

This chain connects TRBV4-2 to TRBJ2-5, with D perhaps matching TRBD1 (6 bases). Per germline, CDR1 LGHNA and CDR2 YNFKEQ. Trimming removed 3 bases from V and 5 bases from J, with 16 bases in between. The CDR3 runs to 15 residues. As DNA, the CDR3 is TGTGCCAGCAGCCAGGCACAGGGTTGGGGCGAGACCCAGTACTTC. Residues: CASSQAQGWGETQYF.

The rearrangement uses TRBV6-5 and TRBJ1-2, with 7 bases aligning to TRBD1. Germline V CDR1 and CDR2: MNHEY, SVGAGI. V lost 0 bases and J lost 0; bases outside the gene matches: 4. The CDR3 runs to 16 residues. CDR3 nucleotides: TGTGCCAGCAGTTACTCGTCAGGGGGAGCTAACTATGGCTACACCTTC. Residues: CASSYSSGGANYGYTF.

The chain employs TRBV19 and TRBJ1-2; TRBD1 is a possible D gene (5 bases). CDR1 LNHDA and CDR2 SQIVND come from the germline V gene (reference sequence). This CDR3 contains 16 residues. Trimming took 0 bases from V and 4 from J, leaving 15 bases between them. CDR3 protein: CASSIDDSHYSYGYTF. As DNA, the CDR3 is TGTGCCAGTAGTATAGATGACAGCCACTACAGCTATGGCTACACCTTC.

The table lists this clone with a few counts. The chain is built from TRBV9 and TRBJ2-1; a possible D gene is TRBD2 (6 bases). Germline CDR1 and CDR2: SGDLS and YYNGEE. CDR3 length equals 12 residues. With 3 bases removed from V and 9 bases from J, the gap between germline ends came to 10 bases. In nucleotides, the CDR3 is TGTGCCAGCAGCGCCGCCGGGAGTGAGCAGTTCTTC. Amino acids: CASSAAGSEQFF.

The rearrangement links TRBV7-2 to TRBJ2-4; TRBD1 agrees at 7 bases. The trim removed 5 bases at V and 4 bases at J, leaving 11 bases unmatched. The CDR3 extends over 16 amino acids. CDR1 is SGHTA and CDR2 is FQGNSA in the germline V gene. For the CDR3, the DNA is TGTGCCAGCAGCCCATCATACAGGGGACAGAAAAACATTCAGTACTTC. This sequence encodes CASSPSYRGQKNIQYF.

The V call is TRBV7-2, the J call TRBJ2-5; D gene uncertain. The V and J ends lost 2 bases and 1 base respectively, with 14 bases between them. The CDR3 runs to 16 residues. CDR1 and CDR2 from the germline V gene are SGHTA and FQGNSA. CDR3 DNA: TGTGCCAGCAGCTTAAGTATCCGGACCCTCCAAGAGACCCAGTACTTC. Its translation: CASSLSIRTLQETQYF. The full variable domain, in which reference TRBV7-2 and TRBJ2-5 provide the parts outside the CDR3, is GAGVSQSPSNKVTEKGKDVELRCDPISGHTALYWYRQSLGQGLEFLIYFQGNSAPDKSGLPSDRFSAERTGGSVSTLTIQRTQQEDSAVYLCASSLSIRTLQETQYFGPGTRLLVL.

DNA of the CDR3: TGTGCCAGCAGCGTAGAAGGGACCCCCTACACAGATACGCAGTATTTT. This encodes CASSVEGTPYTDTQYF. The gene calls are TRBV9 and TRBJ2-3; the D call may be TRBD1 or TRBD2 (5 bases each). Germline CDR1 and CDR2: SGDLS and YYNGEE. CDR3 length equals 16 residues. V dropped 0 bases and J dropped 2 bases, with 13 bases sitting between them.

The chain joins TRBV4-2 to TRBJ2-7; TRBD2 is a possible D gene (6 bases). Germline V gene sequence: CDR1 LGHNA, CDR2 YNFKEQ. V lost 4 bases and J lost 2, with 15 bases in between. This CDR3 has 15 amino acids. CDR3 nucleotide sequence: TGTGCCAGCAGCCCTTCCGGGACGGGAGCCTACGAGCAGTACTTC. Protein sequence: CASSPSGTGAYEQYF.

This clone is a singleton in its sample. This chain connects TRBV18 to TRBJ2-3; 10 nucleotides match TRBD1. CDR3 length: 14 residues. Germline lookup yields CDR1 KGHSH and CDR2 LQKENI. The V gene end was trimmed by 6 bases and the J gene end by 3 bases; junction bases not matched to a gene: 3. CDR3 loop: CASSRDRGTDTQYF. DNA for the CDR3: TGTGCCAGCTCCCGGGACAGGGGAACAGATACGCAGTATTTT.

This clone is a singleton in its sample. The chain uses TRBV6-4 and TRBJ1-1, with 7 bases identical to TRBD1. The CDR3 has 17 amino acids. Germline lookup yields CDR1 MRHNA and CDR2 SNTAGT. V shed 6 bases and J 1 base; nucleotides not matched to a gene: 14. The CDR3 nucleotides read TGTGCCAGCAGCAAAGGGGCAGGGGGGATGGCGAACACTGAAGCTTTCTTT. Its protein product is CASSKGAGGMANTEAFF.

CDR3 amino acids: CAWSRDTQETQYF. In DNA, the CDR3 is TGTGCCTGGAGTCGAGACACACAAGAGACCCAGTACTTC. The chain combines TRBV30 with TRBJ2-5; D gene uncertain. CDR1 and CDR2 (germline): GTSNPN, SVGIG (reference sequence). CDR3 length equals 13 residues. The V end was cut by 2 bases, the J end by 2 bases, with 9 bases between.

The V and J genes are TRBV5-4 and TRBJ2-2, with a tentative D call TRBD2 (5 bases). This CDR3 contains 16 residues. V lost 4 bases to trimming and J lost 1 base, with 14 bases between them. Germline values: CDR1 SGHNT, CDR2 YYREEE (reference sequence). The CDR3 coding sequence is TGTGCCAGCAGCCCGTTGGGCGGGCGGAACACCGGGGAGCTGTTTTTT. As protein: CASSPLGGRNTGELFF.

The chain carries TRBV4-2 and TRBJ1-1; no clear D. This CDR3 comprises 16 residues. Per germline, CDR1 LGHNA and CDR2 YNFKEQ. V was clipped by 0 bases and J by 3 bases, with 14 bases between them. This CDR3 reads CASSQDNPSAYTEAFF. The CDR3 bases are TGTGCCAGCAGCCAAGATAACCCCTCGGCGTACACTGAAGCTTTCTTT.

This chain uses TRBV7-6 with TRBJ2-7; 7 bases map to TRBD2. The CDR3 extends over 16 amino acids. Germline values: CDR1 SGHVS, CDR2 FNYEAQ. V shed 4 bases, J shed 4 bases, and the junction held 13 bases outside the gene matches. The DNA for the CDR3 is TGTGCCAGCAGCTCGGTCGGTAGGCTAGCGGATTACGAGCAGTACTTC. Protein product: CASSSVGRLADYEQYF.

This chain connects TRBV18 to TRBJ2-7; D is ambiguous. The CDR3 is 16 residues long. Per germline, CDR1 KGHSH and CDR2 LQKENI. Trimming shortened V by 0 bases and J by 1 base, and 13 bases separated the two germline ends. DNA of the CDR3: TGTGCCAGCTCACCACCAGGCACCCAATGGTCCTACGAGCAGTACTTC. Translation: CASSPPGTQWSYEQYF.

V usage is TRBV7-9 and J usage is TRBJ2-3; D not certain. This CDR3 has 16 residues. The ends were cut back, 0 bases at V and 0 bases at J, with 10 bases in the middle. Germline loops: CDR1 SEHNR, CDR2 FQNEAQ (reference sequence). CDR3 nucleotides: TGTGCCAGCAGCTTAGCCCGGATAGTTAGCACAGATACGCAGTATTTT. This translates into CASSLARIVSTDTQYF.

The rearrangement uses TRBV6-5 and TRBJ1-6, with D unresolved. V was shortened by 7 bases and J by 1 base, with 5 bases between the two germline ends. The germline V gene has CDR1 MNHEY and CDR2 SVGAGI. The CDR3 totals 13 residues. CDR3 in DNA: TGTGCCAGCAAGGAGTCCTATAATTCACCCCTCCACTTT. Its translation: CASKESYNSPLHF.

This clone was picked up one time. The V and J genes are TRBV5-4 and TRBJ1-4; D call uncertain. The length of the CDR3 is 15 residues. In germline, CDR1 is SGHNT, CDR2 YYREEE (reference sequence). V lost 0 bases, J lost 0 bases, and 6 bases lay in between. The CDR3 here is CASSLGPATNEKLFF. DNA of the CDR3: TGTGCCAGCAGCTTGGGTCCAGCAACTAATGAAAAACTGTTTTTT.

This clone turned up a few times. This chain joins TRBV7-9 and TRBJ1-5; 9 bases map to TRBD1. Per the germline V gene, CDR1 is SEHNR and CDR2 is FQNEAQ (reference sequence). V lost 3 bases to trimming and J lost 4 bases; unmatched junction nucleotides: 1. The CDR3 runs 14 residues. The CDR3 DNA follows: TGTGCCAGCAGCTTTGGGACAGGGAATCAGCCCCAGCATTTT. It is translated as CASSFGTGNQPQHF.

V gene TRBV7-2 combines with J gene TRBJ1-1; D unresolved. From germline, CDR1 is SGHTA and CDR2 FQGNSA. The CDR3 sequence is 13 residues long. Trimming left V 1 base short and J 1 base short, with 4 bases between. In DNA form, the CDR3 reads TGTGCCAGCAGCTTAGTAGAGAACACTGAAGCTTTCTTT. Protein sequence: CASSLVENTEAFF.

The chain carries TRBV7-2 and TRBJ2-5; 12 bases are shared with TRBD2. V lost 1 base to trimming and J lost 4 bases; unmatched junction nucleotides: 7. The CDR3 runs to 17 residues. CDR1 SGHTA and CDR2 FQGNSA come from the germline V gene. The CDR3 DNA sequence: TGTGCCAGCAGCTTAGGGACTAGCGGGGTCCCCAGAGAGACCCAGTACTTC. Translating gives CASSLGTSGVPRETQYF.

This clone came up a few times. This chain links TRBV29-1 with TRBJ1-5; possible D gene TRBD1, 5 bases. The germline V gene has CDR1 SQVTM and CDR2 ANQGSEA. This CDR3 is 13 amino acids long. Trimming took off 7 bases at V and 2 bases at J, with 12 bases between the two ends. The CDR3, as DNA: TGCAGCGCCAGGGACGGAGGCAATCAGCCCCAGCATTTT. This translates into CSARDGGNQPQHF.

This clone appeared once. V is TRBV4-3 and J is TRBJ2-4; D not certain. The CDR3 runs 14 residues. V was pared by 3 bases and J by 6 bases, with 12 bases between. Germline lookup yields CDR1 LGHNA and CDR2 YSLEER. The CDR3: CASSQSDIPNIQYF. DNA for the CDR3: TGCGCCAGCAGCCAGTCTGACATACCAAACATTCAGTACTTC.

The V call is TRBV2, the J call TRBJ2-7, with TRBD2 matching over 9 bases. V lost 0 bases, J lost 4 bases, and 1 base stayed unmatched. Germline CDR1 and CDR2: SNHLY and FYNNEI. This CDR3 has 14 amino acids. The CDR3 spells CASSEALAGYEQYF. CDR3 DNA sequence: TGTGCCAGCAGTGAAGCGCTAGCGGGATACGAGCAGTACTTC.